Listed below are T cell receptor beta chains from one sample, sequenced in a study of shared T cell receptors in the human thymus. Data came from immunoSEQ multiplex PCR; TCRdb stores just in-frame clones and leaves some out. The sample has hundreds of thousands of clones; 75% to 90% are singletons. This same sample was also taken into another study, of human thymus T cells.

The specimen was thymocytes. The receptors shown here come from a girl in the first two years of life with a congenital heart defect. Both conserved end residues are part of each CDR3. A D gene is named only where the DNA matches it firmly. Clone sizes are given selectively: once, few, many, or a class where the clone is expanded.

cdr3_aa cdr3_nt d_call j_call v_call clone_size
CSVAANYGYTF TGCAGCGTTGCAGCTAACTATGGCTACACCTTC NA TRBJ1-2 TRBV29-1 once
CASRPGTSGRLMSYEQYF TGTGCCAGCAGGCCGGGGACTAGCGGAAGGCTGATGTCCTACGAGCAGTACTTC TRBD2 TRBJ2-7 TRBV11-3 NA
CASSDDRAGRYEQYF TGCGCCAGCAGCGACGACAGGGCCGGGCGCTACGAGCAGTACTTC TRBD1 TRBJ2-7 TRBV5-1 NA
CASNRYTEAFF TGTGCCAGTAACAGATACACTGAAGCTTTCTTT NA TRBJ1-1 TRBV19 NA
CASKYRVGTEAFF TGTGCCAGCAAATACAGGGTCGGCACTGAAGCTTTCTTT NA TRBJ1-1 TRBV27 NA
CASSQVGKVRGNEQFF TGCGCCAGCAGCCAAGTGGGGAAGGTGAGGGGGAATGAGCAGTTCTTC NA TRBJ2-1 TRBV4-1 NA
CASGPRQGAYEQYF TGTGCCAGCGGCCCCCGACAGGGTGCCTACGAGCAGTACTTC TRBD1 TRBJ2-7 TRBV9 NA
CASSPPEGGCTEAFF TGTGCCAGCAGCCCACCCGAGGGGGGGTGCACTGAAGCTTTCTTT NA TRBJ1-1 TRBV7-9 NA
CASSRIPGGTYEQYF TGTGCCAGCAGCCGAATTCCAGGGGGTACTTACGAGCAGTACTTC TRBD1 TRBJ2-7 TRBV7-8 NA
CAWTPPGGHNEQFF TGTGCCTGGACCCCTCCGGGGGGGCACAATGAGCAGTTCTTC TRBD2 TRBJ2-1 TRBV30 NA
CASYSSSGDADTQYF TGTGCCAGCTACTCTTCTAGCGGGGACGCAGATACGCAGTATTTT TRBD2 TRBJ2-3 TRBV2 NA
CAWATDRGNEQYF TGTGCCTGGGCGACGGACAGGGGAAACGAGCAGTACTTC TRBD1 TRBJ2-7 TRBV30 NA
CASTATGGWNTEAFF TGTGCCAGCACCGCGACAGGGGGCTGGAACACTGAAGCTTTCTTT TRBD1 TRBJ1-1 TRBV6-5 NA
CARTGANYGYTF TGCGCCAGGACAGGAGCTAACTATGGCTACACCTTC NA TRBJ1-2 TRBV5-1 NA
CATRRESDTQYF TGTGCCACCAGACGGGAGTCAGATACGCAGTATTTT NA TRBJ2-3 TRBV15 NA
CASSFEQPPYEQYF TGCGCCAGCAGCTTTGAACAGCCACCCTACGAGCAGTACTTC NA TRBJ2-7 TRBV5-1 few
CASSVYPRGSGGFVNFSQETQYF TGTGCCAGCAGCGTGTACCCCCGTGGTAGCGGGGGTTTTGTAAATTTTTCTCAAGAGACCCAGTACTTC TRBD2 TRBJ2-5 TRBV9 NA
CASSRGEGITEPAGNTIYF TGTGCCAGCTCACGAGGGGAGGGGATTACGGAGCCCGCTGGAAACACCATATATTTT NA TRBJ1-3 TRBV18 NA